In this sample, the clone carrying this TCR beta chain turned up a few times. Trimming shortened V by 0 bases and J by 6 bases, and 10 bases separated the two germline ends. The CDR3 is 14 residues long. The germline gives CDR1 SGHRS, CDR2 YFSETQ. These data are taken from a study of Ad26.COV2.S vaccination and SARS-CoV-2 variants. The treatment was: roughly 18 received Ad26.COV2.S at low or high dose, single or two shots; about 5 received placebo; per-sample allocation not given. Repertoires come from day 63 after the first vaccine or placebo injection. As its vector, the vaccine had Ad26, which expressed Wuhan-strain SARS-CoV-2 spike. The protocol was immunoSEQ multiplex PCR, while the TCRdb copy is restricted to in-frame clones and leaves out a portion. The table has about 680,000 clones, about 89% seen once.

The receptor was isolated from a person between 18 and 65 years old who received the Ad26.COV2.S COVID-19 vaccine or a placebo. The V and J genes are TRBV5-1 and TRBJ2-1; D is unclear. Sequenced here: peripheral blood, sampled in a trial of Ad26.COV2.S vaccine versus placebo. CDR3 in DNA: TGCGCCAGCAGCTTGGCCCGGCCCTCCAATGAGCAGTTCTTC. Protein sequence: CASSLARPSNEQFF.